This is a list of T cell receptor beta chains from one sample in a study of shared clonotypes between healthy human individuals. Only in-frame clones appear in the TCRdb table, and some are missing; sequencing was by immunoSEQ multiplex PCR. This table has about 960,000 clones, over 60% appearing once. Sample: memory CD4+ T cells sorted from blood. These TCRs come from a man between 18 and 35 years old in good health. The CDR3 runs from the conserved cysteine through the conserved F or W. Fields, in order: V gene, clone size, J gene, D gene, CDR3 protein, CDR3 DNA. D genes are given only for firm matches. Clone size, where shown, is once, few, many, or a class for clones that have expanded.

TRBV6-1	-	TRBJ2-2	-	CASGAETLTGELFF	TGTGCCAGCGGGGCAGAGACCCTCACCGGGGAGCTGTTTTTT
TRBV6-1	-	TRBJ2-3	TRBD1	CATSGTGDTDTQYF	TGTGCCACCTCCGGGACAGGGGACACAGATACGCAGTATTTT
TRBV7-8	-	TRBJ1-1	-	CASSFRGLNTEAFF	TGTGCCAGCAGCTTCCGGGGACTGAACACTGAAGCTTTCTTT
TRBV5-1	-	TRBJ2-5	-	CASSPSTRGETQYF	TGCGCCAGCAGCCCGTCGACAAGGGGGGAGACCCAGTACTTC
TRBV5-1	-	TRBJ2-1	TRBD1	CASSSGQVSFREQFF	TGCGCCAGCAGCTCGGGACAGGTCAGCTTCCGGGAGCAGTTCTTC
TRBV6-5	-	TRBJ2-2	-	CASSYYVGSGELFF	TGTGCCAGCAGTTATTACGTCGGTTCCGGGGAGCTGTTTTTT
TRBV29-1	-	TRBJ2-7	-	CSVPRGGPYEQYF	TGCAGCGTTCCCAGGGGGGGCCCCTACGAGCAGTACTTC
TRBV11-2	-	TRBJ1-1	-	CASSRGGTEAFF	TGTGCCAGCAGCCGGGGGGGCACTGAAGCTTTCTTT
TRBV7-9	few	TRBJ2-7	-	CASRDKTEQYF	TGTGCCAGCAGGGACAAAACCGAGCAGTACTTC
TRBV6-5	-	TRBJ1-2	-	CASSRRQDYGYTF	TGTGCCAGCAGCCGTCGACAGGACTATGGCTACACCTTC
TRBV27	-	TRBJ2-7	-	CASSLVVGSYYEQYF	TGTGCCAGCAGTTTGGTCGTTGGCAGTTACTACGAGCAGTACTTC
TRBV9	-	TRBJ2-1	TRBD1	CASSVETGKQFF	TGTGCCAGCAGCGTAGAGACAGGGAAGCAGTTCTTC
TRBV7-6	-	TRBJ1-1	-	CASSLGRVNTEAFF	TGTGCCAGCAGCTTAGGTAGGGTGAACACTGAAGCTTTCTTT
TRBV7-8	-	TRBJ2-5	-	CASNVQGQETQYF	TGTGCCAGCAACGTACAGGGTCAAGAGACCCAGTACTTC